The 9 T cell receptor beta chains listed next were all sequenced from one sample in a study of control samples from healthy donors and cancer patients. Assay used: immunoSEQ multiplex PCR; TCRdb lists only in-frame clones, some missing. The table has approximately 220,000 clones, roughly 94% seen once; the top ten hold around 1.5%. The sequenced sample consisted of blood. These receptor sequences come from a man between 45 and 60 years old in good health.

The CDR3 spells CASSSPDRVSYEQYF. DNA for the CDR3: TGTGCCAGCAGTTCCCCAGACAGGGTCTCCTACGAGCAGTACTTC. The chain links TRBV28 to TRBJ2-7, with TRBD1 matching 7 bases. This CDR3 region has 15 residues. Germline lookup yields CDR1 MDHEN and CDR2 SYDVKM. The V and J ends lost 4 bases and 0 bases, in that order; junction bases with no gene match: 6.

This clone was detected a few times. The chain links TRBV11-3 to TRBJ2-1; maybe TRBD2 (7 bases). Germline assignment: CDR1 SGHNT and CDR2 YENEEA. The CDR3 runs to 17 residues. Trimming pared 5 bases from V and 2 bases from J, leaving 19 bases between. Here the CDR3 reads CASSPAPGGGTYNEQFF. CDR3 bases: TGTGCCAGCAGCCCAGCCCCCGGCGGGGGCACCTACAATGAGCAGTTCTTC.

The CDR3 bases are TGTGCCAGCAGTGAAGCGGAAAAGGACAGGGGGGTAACTAATGAAAAACTGTTTTTT. Its translation: CASSEAEKDRGVTNEKLFF. The chain combines TRBV2 with TRBJ1-4; 10 positions match TRBD1. Unmatched junction bases numbered 8, after V lost 0 bases and J lost 1 base. From germline, CDR1 is SNHLY and CDR2 FYNNEI. This CDR3 contains 19 residues.

This clone is a singleton in its sample. The CDR3 spells CAIREDGAKVPYEQYF. The DNA for the CDR3 is TGTGCCATCAGGGAGGACGGAGCCAAAGTACCCTACGAGCAGTACTTC. This rearrangement joins TRBV10-3 to TRBJ2-7; D is perhaps TRBD2 (5 bases). Germline V gene lookup returns CDR1 ENHRY and CDR2 SYGVKD. V gave up 6 bases and J gave up 2 bases, with 20 bases separating them. This CDR3 is built from 16 residues.

This sequence joins TRBV7-2 and TRBJ2-7; D possibly matches TRBD1 or TRBD2 (5 bases each). CDR3 length: 12 residues. Per the germline V gene, CDR1 is SGHTA and CDR2 is FQGNSA. Trimming shortened V by 1 base and J by 7 bases, and 8 bases separated the two germline ends. CDR3 bases: TGTGCCAGCAGCTTAGTATGGGGGGAGCAGTACTTC. Translating gives CASSLVWGEQYF. Together with reference TRBV7-2 and TRBJ2-7, the CDR3 gives the full variable domain: GAGVSQSPSNKVTEKGKDVELRCDPISGHTALYWYRQSLGQGLEFLIYFQGNSAPDKSGLPSDRFSAERTGGSVSTLTIQRTQQEDSAVYLCASSLVWGEQYFGPGTRLTVT.

The chain employs TRBV5-1 and TRBJ1-6; D gene unclear. V was cut by 0 bases and J by 6 bases, with 7 bases left in between. The CDR3 is 14 amino acids. Germline CDR1 reads SGHRS; CDR2 reads YFSETQ. CDR3 bases: TGCGCCAGCAGCTTGGAAGGTCCTAATTCACCCCTCCACTTT. Translating it yields CASSLEGPNSPLHF.

This chain uses TRBV2 with TRBJ1-1; D is ambiguous. Germline assignment: CDR1 SNHLY and CDR2 FYNNEI. Trimming left V 2 bases short and J 6 bases short, with 16 bases between. The CDR3 has 15 amino acids. The CDR3, as DNA: TGTGCCAGCAGTGAAAGGGCAGGAGATTGGGCTGAAGCTTTCTTT. It translates to CASSERAGDWAEAFF.

The V gene is TRBV4-3, the J gene TRBJ2-6; D is ambiguous. The CDR3 is made up of 18 amino acids. V dropped 0 bases and J dropped 0 bases, with 12 bases sitting between them. Germline lookup yields CDR1 LGHNA and CDR2 YSLEER. The CDR3 region has the DNA TGCGCCAGCAGCCAAGATCTCCCGAGTCTCTCTGGGGCCAACGTCCTGACTTTC. The encoded protein is CASSQDLPSLSGANVLTF.

In this sample, this clone turned up a few times. This chain connects TRBV10-2 to TRBJ2-5, with 11 bases aligning to TRBD2. This CDR3 has 18 amino acids. The ends lost 5 bases at V and 1 base at J; junction bases unmatched: 12. CDR1 WSHSY and CDR2 SAAADI come from the germline V gene. The CDR3 reads CASSPRPRGLAAQETQYF. CDR3 sequence (DNA): TGCGCCAGCAGTCCAAGACCCCGGGGACTAGCGGCCCAAGAGACCCAGTACTTC.